These T cell receptor beta chains were read from a single sample in a study of regulatory T cells in long-lasting Graves disease. TCRdb redid the calling of the multiplex PCR reads with MiXCR, one entry per CDR3 protein. The sample shows almost 450,000 distinct CDR3 sequences, roughly 15% of them seen only once. In addition, the sample was reused for a study of T cells in Graves' hyperthyroidism and ophthalmopathy.

This material consisted of peripheral blood mononuclear cells (PBMCs), taken at new diagnosis, from a patient treated with antithyroid drugs. These receptors all stem from a woman in her twenties or thirties with Graves disease. Each CDR3 is given with its conserved first and last residue. D genes are given only for firm matches. Only some rows state a clone size, as once, few, many or a class for expanded clones.

size	J	D	V	DNA	CDR3
many	TRBJ2-5	-	TRBV5-1	TGCGCCAGCAGCTCCACATCGGAGACCCAGTACTTC	CASSSTSETQYF
many	TRBJ2-7	-	TRBV30	TGTGCCTGGAGGTCCGGGACAACCACCTCCTACGAGCAGTACTTC	CAWRSGTTTSYEQYF
many	TRBJ2-1	TRBD1	TRBV18	TGTGCCAGCTCAGACAGGGACAATGAGCAGTTCTTC	CASSDRDNEQFF
many	TRBJ2-1	-	TRBV20-1	TGCAGTGCTTACCACTGGGGGGAGGACGAGGACAATGAGCAGTTCTTC	CSAYHWGEDEDNEQFF
many	TRBJ2-7	-	TRBV2	TGTGCCAGCAGTGAAGCGTCCCGACTAGAACTGAAGCCGCAGTACTTC	CASSEASRLELKPQYF
-	TRBJ2-2	-	TRBV10-2	TGCGCCAGCGCGAGGGCTGGGCTGTGGGAGCTGTTTTTT	CASARAGLWELFF
-	TRBJ2-3	TRBD2	TRBV9	TGTGCCAGCAGCGCACCGGCGGGACTAGCGGGAGGGCGTATAGATACGCAGTATTTT	CASSAPAGLAGGRIDTQYF
many	TRBJ2-5	TRBD1	TRBV2	TGTGCCAGCAAAAGGGGGACAGGGCAAGAGACCCAGTACTTC	CASKRGTGQETQYF
-	TRBJ2-1	TRBD2	TRBV19	TGTGCCACTTCGGGACTAGCGGCCCACAATGAGCAGTTCTTC	CATSGLAAHNEQFF
few	TRBJ1-5	-	TRBV20-1	TGCAGTGCTAGAGATCCTTTGGTAGGGAGCAATCAGCCCCAGCATTTT	CSARDPLVGSNQPQHF
many	TRBJ2-3	-	TRBV7-3	TGTGCCAGCAGCTCGCAGGAAGGGTCCACAGATACGCAGTATTTT	CASSSQEGSTDTQYF
-	TRBJ1-5	-	TRBV7-9	TGTGCCAGCAGCCCAGCGGCTTATAGCAATCAGCCCCAGCATTTT	CASSPAAYSNQPQHF
many	TRBJ1-1	-	TRBV6-2/TRBV6-3	TGTGCCAGCAGTCAGGACGATGGTTGGGCTGAAGCTTTCTTT	CASSQDDGWAEAFF
many	TRBJ2-5	-	TRBV4-1	TGCGCCAGCAGCCAAGCTGTCGGCCAAGAGACCCAGTACTTC	CASSQAVGQETQYF
-	TRBJ2-1	-	TRBV12-3/TRBV12-4	TGTGCCAGCAGTTTAAGTCCTGCTGAGCAGTTCTTC	CASSLSPAEQFF
few	TRBJ1-2	TRBD1	TRBV7-8	TGTGCCAGCAGCTTAGCGTGGCTAGAAGACCGGGACAGAAATAACTATGGCTACACCTTC	CASSLAWLEDRDRNNYGYTF
-	TRBJ1-2	-	TRBV5-1	TGCGCCAGCAGCTTGGGGCTTCAGGGAGCTAACTATGGCTACACCTTC	CASSLGLQGANYGYTF
many	TRBJ2-7	TRBD1	TRBV18	TGTGCCAGCTCACCCGGACAGGGAAACGAGCAGTACTTC	CASSPGQGNEQYF